This T cell receptor (beta chain) was identified during a study of cytotoxic CD8 clonotypes in ibrutinib-treated CLL. Notes on the study in general: At baseline, clonality was higher than in age-matched healthy donors and correlated with CD8+ counts.

Repertoires were generated with immunoSEQ multiplex PCR, while TCRdb's copy carries only in-frame clones and drops some. Of 200,000 or so clones in the sample, 75% to 85% are singletons; the top ten hold over 10%. V shed 4 bases, J shed 8 bases, and the junction held 18 bases outside the gene matches. This CDR3 has 20 amino acids. Germline V CDR1 and CDR2: SGHRS, YFSETQ. Points on this clone: What it binds is unknown.

This receptor was identified in a human donor with chronic lymphocytic leukemia. Specimen: PBMCs, collected after 12 months of ibrutinib treatment. This sequence joins TRBV5-1 and TRBJ2-1, with 16 nucleotides matching TRBD2. The chain's CDR3 is CASSLPPGLAGGPIWDEQFF. CDR3 bases: TGCGCCAGCAGCCTTCCTCCGGGACTAGCGGGAGGGCCCATTTGGGATGAGCAGTTCTTC.